What follows are 32 T cell receptor beta chains derived from one specimen sequenced in a study of blood T cell repertoires in COVID-19 (TCRdb year 2020). The library was obtained by the immunoSEQ multiplex PCR assay. TCRdb took over this immuneACCESS table, retaining in-frame rearrangements with V and J assigned. Such tables are incomplete; in checked studies, under half of the missing clones stem from an unresolved V gene, and the remainder is unexplained. The sample table records 85,000 to 95,000 clones; about 88% of these occur just once. Approximately 5.2% of the sample rests with the top ten. Material for sequencing was peripheral blood. The receptor set was obtained from a woman over 75 with active COVID-19.

The CDR3 here is CASSVGQGQPQHF. CDR3 bases: TGTGCCAGCAGCGTTGGACAGGGTCAGCCCCAGCATTTT. The chain joins TRBV5-8 to TRBJ1-5; 8 bases agree with TRBD1. The V gene's germline CDR1 is SGHTS and CDR2 YDEGEE. V lost 4 bases and J lost 6; bases outside the gene matches: 3. This CDR3 spans 13 amino acids.

The chain recombines TRBV19 with TRBJ2-3, with 9 bases identical to TRBD2. The CDR3 is 16 amino acids. V trimming: 6 bases; J trimming: 2 bases; junction bases outside the gene matches: 9. The V gene's germline CDR1 is LNHDA and CDR2 SQIVND (reference sequence). In nucleotides, the CDR3 is TGTGCCAGTAGAACCGGACTAGCGAGCTACACAGATACGCAGTATTTT. It yields the protein CASRTGLASYTDTQYF.

This sequence joins TRBV20-1 and TRBJ1-5, with D perhaps TRBD1 (5 bases). Per germline, CDR1 DFQATT and CDR2 SNEGSKA (reference sequence). The CDR3 consists of 13 residues. Trimming removed 3 bases at V and 6 bases at J, with 12 bases between. The CDR3 reads CSASSRRGQPQHF. The CDR3 bases are TGCAGTGCTAGTAGCCGGAGGGGTCAGCCCCAGCATTTT.

The CDR3: CASSPQQPGLAGGRSYNEQFF. As DNA, the CDR3 is TGTGCCAGCAGCCCTCAACAGCCCGGGCTAGCGGGAGGTCGCTCCTACAATGAGCAGTTCTTC. V gene TRBV14 combines with J gene TRBJ2-1, with 11 bases aligning to TRBD2. Trimming at V came to 4 bases and at J to 0 bases, leaving 17 bases not matched to a gene. CDR1 SGHDN and CDR2 FVKESK come from the germline V gene. The CDR3 sequence is 21 residues long.

The gene calls are TRBV27 and TRBJ1-5; 9 bases map to TRBD1. In germline, CDR1 is MNHEY, CDR2 SMNVEV (reference sequence). Trimming at V came to 5 bases and at J to 2 bases, leaving 7 bases not matched to a gene. The CDR3 contains 16 residues. The CDR3 coding sequence is TGTGCCAGCAGTCCCAGGACAGGGGCTGGCAATCAGCCCCAGCATTTT. This sequence encodes CASSPRTGAGNQPQHF.

The V and J genes are TRBV6-1 and TRBJ2-1, with 9 bases fitting TRBD2. V lost 3 bases, J lost 7 bases, and 1 base stayed unmatched. CDR1 and CDR2 (germline): MNHNS, SASEGT. The CDR3 is 13 amino acids. The CDR3 sequence is CASSEGLANEQFF. Here the CDR3 DNA reads TGTGCCAGCAGTGAGGGACTAGCTAATGAGCAGTTCTTC.

This chain connects TRBV20-1 to TRBJ1-5, with 7 bases that match TRBD1. V dropped 3 bases and J dropped 0; count of bases not matched to a gene: 14. The CDR3 is 18 amino acids. The germline CDR1 and CDR2 sequences are DFQATT and SNEGSKA (reference sequence). CDR3 loop: CSASTMGRGLASNQPQHF. CDR3 coding DNA: TGCAGTGCTAGTACTATGGGCAGGGGGTTAGCTAGCAATCAGCCCCAGCATTTT.

The J gene is TRBJ2-3, the V gene TRBV11-3, with 8 bases that match TRBD1. From germline, CDR1 is SGHNT and CDR2 YENEEA. J was trimmed by 2 bases and V by 5 bases; bases with no gene match: 6. CDR3 length: 15 residues. Here the CDR3 reads CASSPRQGLTDTQYF. In DNA, the CDR3 is TGTGCCAGCAGCCCCCGACAGGGGCTCACAGATACGCAGTATTTT. The full variable domain, in which reference TRBV11-3 and TRBJ2-3 provide the parts outside the CDR3, is EAGVVQSPRYKIIEKKQPVAFWCNPISGHNTLYWYLQNLGQGPELLIRYENEEAVDDSQLPKDRFSAERLKGVDSTLKIQPAELGDSAVYLCASSPRQGLTDTQYFGPGTRLTVL.

The chain couples TRBV7-3 to TRBJ2-7; a weak D match, TRBD2 (5 bases). This CDR3 spans 13 amino acids. The V and J ends lost 1 base and 6 bases respectively, with 10 bases between them. Germline V gene sequence: CDR1 SGHTA, CDR2 FQGTGA. Here the CDR3 DNA reads TGTGCCAGCAGCTTAATAGAGGGTGGCGAGCAGTACTTC. It specifies CASSLIEGGEQYF.

The chain recombines TRBV7-9 with TRBJ1-2; D gene unclear. CDR3 size: 15 residues. The germline V and J ends were trimmed by 5 bases and 4 bases, with 17 bases remaining between them. Germline V gene lookup returns CDR1 SEHNR and CDR2 FQNEAQ (reference sequence). CDR3 residues: CASSPPLSPLYGYTF. The CDR3 DNA reads TGTGCCAGCAGCCCACCCCTGAGTCCCCTCTATGGCTACACCTTC. The entire variable domain, with the rest obtained from reference TRBV7-9 and TRBJ1-2, is as follows: DTGVSQNPRHKITKRGQNVTFRCDPISEHNRLYWYRQTLGQGPEFLTYFQNEAQLEKSRLLSDRFSAERPKGSFSTLEIQRTEQGDSAMYLCASSPPLSPLYGYTFGSGTRLTVV.

The V gene is TRBV7-3, the J gene TRBJ2-3, with 8 nucleotides matching TRBD1. Germline V gene sequence: CDR1 SGHTA, CDR2 FQGTGA. The CDR3 length is 16 residues. Unmatched junction bases numbered 7, after V lost 4 bases and J lost 1 base. In DNA, the CDR3 is TGTGCCAGCAGCTCCCTCATGGGACAGGGCACAGATACGCAGTATTTT. This encodes CASSSLMGQGTDTQYF.

CDR3 amino acids: CASILGLAASTDTQYF. CDR3 in DNA: TGTGCCAGCATCCTAGGACTAGCGGCAAGCACAGATACGCAGTATTTT. V gene TRBV2 combines with J gene TRBJ2-3; TRBD2 agrees at 10 bases. Germline lookup yields CDR1 SNHLY and CDR2 FYNNEI. This CDR3 spans 16 amino acids. V was pared by 7 bases and J by 0 bases, with 7 bases of the junction left unmatched.

This sequence joins TRBV11-2 and TRBJ2-3; TRBD2 matches at 9 bases. V shed 2 bases, J shed 1 base, and the junction held 10 bases outside the gene matches. Germline V gene data show CDR1 as SGHAT and CDR2 as FQNNGV. The CDR3 spans 18 residues. In DNA, the CDR3 is TGTGCCAGCAGCTTAAGGCTAGCGGGGCCTGGGGGCACAGATACGCAGTATTTT. This translates into CASSLRLAGPGGTDTQYF.

The chain joins TRBV5-6 to TRBJ2-2; TRBD1 aligns across 7 bases. CDR1 and CDR2 (germline): SGHDT, YYEEEE. The CDR3 runs to 16 residues. V shed 0 bases, J shed 7 bases, and the junction held 9 bases outside the gene matches. CDR3 sequence reads: CASSLAGQVRGGELFF. The CDR3 region has the DNA TGTGCCAGCAGCTTGGCCGGACAGGTCAGGGGCGGGGAGCTGTTTTTT.

This chain's CDR3 is CASISGTGGDTQYF. The CDR3 bases are TGTGCCAGCATCTCCGGGACAGGGGGGGATACGCAGTATTTT. This chain links TRBV11-2 with TRBJ2-3; the match to TRBD1 covers 11 bases. V shed 7 bases, J shed 6 bases, and the junction held 6 bases outside the gene matches. This CDR3 contains 14 residues. Germline CDR1 reads SGHAT; CDR2 reads FQNNGV.

CDR3 nucleotide sequence: TGTGCCAGCAGTTACTCGACGACTACCCAGGATGAGCAGTTCTTC. It translates to CASSYSTTTQDEQFF. The chain combines TRBV6-2 or TRBV6-3 with TRBJ2-1; the D gene is possibly TRBD2 (5 bases). The CDR3 is 15 amino acids. Trimming shortened V by 0 bases and J by 8 bases, and 14 bases separated the two germline ends. The germline V gene encodes CDR1 MNHEY and CDR2 SVGEGT.

Only a few counts were recorded for this clone. The V call is TRBV29-1, the J call TRBJ2-6, with TRBD1 matching 7 bases. The V and J ends lost 3 bases and 15 bases, in that order; junction bases with no gene match: 11. CDR1 is SQVTM, CDR2 ANQGSEA, per germline. This CDR3 is 13 amino acids long. The CDR3 coding sequence is TGCAGCGTTGATACCCCCGGGACAGCCAGCCTGACTTTC. Its translation is CSVDTPGTASLTF.

The chain combines TRBV5-5 with TRBJ2-1, with D tentatively TRBD2 (5 bases). Germline values: CDR1 SGHKS, CDR2 YYEKEE (reference sequence). Trimming left V 0 bases short and J 8 bases short, with 18 bases between. The CDR3 contains 16 residues. DNA of the CDR3: TGTGCCAGCAGCTTGGGAGTTAGTAGCGTCAAGTATGAGCAGTTCTTC. Encoded protein: CASSLGVSSVKYEQFF.

This rearrangement joins TRBV7-2 to TRBJ2-1; 12 bases are a match to TRBD2. V shed 5 bases and J 6 bases; nucleotides not matched to a gene: 5. Germline loops: CDR1 SGHTA, CDR2 FQGNSA. This CDR3 region has 15 residues. CDR3 nucleotide sequence: TGTGCCAGCAGCCCGTGGACTAGCGGGACCAATGAGCAGTTCTTC. Amino acid sequence: CASSPWTSGTNEQFF.

V and J are TRBV19 and TRBJ2-1; 9 nucleotides align to TRBD2. The length of the CDR3 is 15 residues. V lost 9 bases and J lost 7; bases outside the gene matches: 13. Germline assignment: CDR1 LNHDA and CDR2 SQIVND (reference sequence). CDR3 bases: TGTGCCAGCCCCAAGGGGCTAGCGGGACTTAATGAGCAGTTCTTC. Encoded protein: CASPKGLAGLNEQFF.

The chain uses TRBV28 and TRBJ2-1; tentative D call: TRBD1 (6 bases). V was trimmed by 6 bases and J by 2 bases, leaving 14 bases between them. From germline, CDR1 is MDHEN and CDR2 SYDVKM. The CDR3 is 15 amino acids. The CDR3 DNA is TGTGCCAGCAGCATACCAGGGGCCACCTACAATGAGCAGTTCTTC. Its protein is CASSIPGATYNEQFF. The variable domain in full, completed from reference TRBV28 and TRBJ2-1, reads DVKVTQSSRYLVKRTGEKVFLECVQDMDHENMFWYRQDPGLGLRLIYFSYDVKMKEKGDIPEGYSVSREKKERFSLILESASTNQTSMYLCASSIPGATYNEQFFGPGTRLTVL.

The chain is built from TRBV2 and TRBJ1-1; no firm D call. The CDR3 sequence is 14 residues long. Per germline, CDR1 SNHLY and CDR2 FYNNEI. V lost 4 bases and J 4 bases, leaving 13 bases between the germline ends. CDR3 sequence reads: CASSGLSTGTEAFF. The CDR3 bases are TGTGCCAGCAGTGGGCTCTCGACGGGCACTGAAGCTTTCTTT.

J is TRBJ2-3 and V is TRBV20-1, with TRBD2 as a possible D gene (5 bases). This CDR3 has 14 amino acids. Germline V lookup: CDR1 DFQATT, CDR2 SNEGSKA (reference sequence). Trimming removed 3 bases at V and 3 bases at J, with 13 bases between. Here the CDR3 reads CSASERRYTDTQYF. CDR3 nucleotides: TGCAGTGCTAGTGAGCGGAGATATACAGATACGCAGTATTTT.

The chain links TRBV19 to TRBJ1-1; a possible D gene is TRBD1 (6 bases). The germline V gene has CDR1 LNHDA and CDR2 SQIVND (reference sequence). CDR3 size: 16 residues. V was cut by 4 bases and J by 0 bases, with 15 bases left in between. The DNA of the CDR3 is TGTGCCAGTAGTACGCGACGACAGGTCATGAACACTGAAGCTTTCTTT. Translation: CASSTRRQVMNTEAFF.

This clone has a single count. The V gene is TRBV12-3 or TRBV12-4, the J gene TRBJ1-2; no firm D call. The CDR3 length is 12 residues. With 6 bases removed from V and 4 bases from J, the gap between germline ends came to 9 bases. Written as DNA, the CDR3 is TGTGCCAGCAGCCGTGAGGGCTATGGCTACACCTTC. It translates to CASSREGYGYTF.

The chain combines TRBV28 with TRBJ2-1, with 8 bases that match TRBD2. Germline assignment: CDR1 MDHEN and CDR2 SYDVKM. Unmatched junction bases numbered 6, after V lost 9 bases and J lost 2 bases. This CDR3 region has 14 residues. The CDR3 DNA sequence: TGTGCCAGTAACAGCGGGAGCGCCTACAATGAGCAGTTCTTC. It specifies CASNSGSAYNEQFF.

The chain employs TRBV28 and TRBJ2-6; 8 bases are shared with TRBD1. From germline, CDR1 is MDHEN and CDR2 SYDVKM. V was clipped by 4 bases and J by 0 bases; unmatched bases: 8. The length of the CDR3 is 18 residues. CDR3 in DNA: TGTGCCAGCAGTTCTGGACAGGGCCGGAGCTCTGGGGCCAACGTCCTGACTTTC. Translation gives CASSSGQGRSSGANVLTF. Filled out from reference TRBV28 and TRBJ2-6, the complete variable domain reads DVKVTQSSRYLVKRTGEKVFLECVQDMDHENMFWYRQDPGLGLRLIYFSYDVKMKEKGDIPEGYSVSREKKERFSLILESASTNQTSMYLCASSSGQGRSSGANVLTFGAGSRLTVL.

The chain has TRBV6-2 or TRBV6-3 and TRBJ2-1, with 9 bases aligning to TRBD2. The CDR3 spans 16 residues. With V trimmed by 4 bases and J by 6 bases, 10 bases remained unmatched. From germline, CDR1 is MNHEY and CDR2 SVGEGT. CDR3 protein: CASSFPIAGEGNEQFF. In DNA, the CDR3 is TGTGCCAGCAGTTTCCCCATAGCGGGAGAAGGCAATGAGCAGTTCTTC.

The CDR3 bases are TGTGCCACCAGCCCGCCACTGGGACTAGCGGACTCGAACACAGATACGCAGTATTTT. Translating it yields CATSPPLGLADSNTDTQYF. The chain employs TRBV15 and TRBJ2-3; TRBD2 agrees at 11 bases. The germline gives CDR1 LNHNV, CDR2 YYDKDF (reference sequence). This CDR3 region has 19 residues. The V segment lost 5 bases and the J segment 2 bases; nucleotides outside the gene matches: 15.

The J gene is TRBJ2-7, the V gene TRBV28, with 11 bases aligning to TRBD1. CDR1 is MDHEN, CDR2 SYDVKM, per germline. This CDR3 has 15 residues. Trimming at V came to 7 bases and at J to 2 bases, leaving 7 bases not matched to a gene. The CDR3 here is CASTLGTGGTYEQYF. CDR3 nucleotide sequence: TGTGCCAGCACCCTTGGGACAGGGGGAACCTACGAGCAGTACTTC.

In this sample, this clone turned up once. The CDR3 region is CASSMRKTEAFF. CDR3 nucleotides: TGTGCCAGCAGTATGCGCAAGACTGAAGCTTTCTTT. The chain has TRBV6-6 and TRBJ1-1, with D unclear. CDR1 and CDR2 (germline): MNHNY, SVGAGI (reference sequence). CDR3 size: 12 residues. Trimming took off 5 bases at V and 5 bases at J, with 9 bases between the two ends.

The gene calls are TRBV6-6 and TRBJ1-3; D is perhaps TRBD1 (6 bases). V dropped 8 bases and J dropped 4 bases, with 12 bases sitting between them. The CDR3 spans 13 residues. The germline gives CDR1 MNHNY, CDR2 SVGAGI (reference sequence). The CDR3, as DNA: TGTGCCAGCGCAGCAGGGGCCGGAAACACCATATATTTT. This sequence encodes CASAAGAGNTIYF.